The text below deals with one TCR beta chain. Its antigen remains unknown. A much more abundant neighbour one base away suggests this may be a read error. Each CDR3 protein gets one entry after TCRdb re-called the multiplex PCR reads with MiXCR. The profile shows under 80,000 distinct CDR3 sequences, about 40% of them singletons. The record originates from a study of breast tumors, draining lymph nodes, adjacent tissues. Study-wide results and limits: Data fit most tumor T cells coming from lymph node, expanding in tumor.

The CDR3 consists of 14 residues. Germline CDR1 is MNHNY and CDR2 is SVGAGI (reference sequence). Trimming removed 7 bases from V and 2 bases from J, with 11 bases in between. The sample was breast tumor tissue. V usage is TRBV6-6 and J usage is TRBJ2-2; D unclear. The sequence came from a female donor with breast cancer. Some clones in this sample may be carry-over from other donors' samples. DNA for the CDR3: TGTGCCAGCATTCACAGCCTAAACACCGGGGAGCTGTTTTTT. Translating gives CASIHSLNTGELFF.